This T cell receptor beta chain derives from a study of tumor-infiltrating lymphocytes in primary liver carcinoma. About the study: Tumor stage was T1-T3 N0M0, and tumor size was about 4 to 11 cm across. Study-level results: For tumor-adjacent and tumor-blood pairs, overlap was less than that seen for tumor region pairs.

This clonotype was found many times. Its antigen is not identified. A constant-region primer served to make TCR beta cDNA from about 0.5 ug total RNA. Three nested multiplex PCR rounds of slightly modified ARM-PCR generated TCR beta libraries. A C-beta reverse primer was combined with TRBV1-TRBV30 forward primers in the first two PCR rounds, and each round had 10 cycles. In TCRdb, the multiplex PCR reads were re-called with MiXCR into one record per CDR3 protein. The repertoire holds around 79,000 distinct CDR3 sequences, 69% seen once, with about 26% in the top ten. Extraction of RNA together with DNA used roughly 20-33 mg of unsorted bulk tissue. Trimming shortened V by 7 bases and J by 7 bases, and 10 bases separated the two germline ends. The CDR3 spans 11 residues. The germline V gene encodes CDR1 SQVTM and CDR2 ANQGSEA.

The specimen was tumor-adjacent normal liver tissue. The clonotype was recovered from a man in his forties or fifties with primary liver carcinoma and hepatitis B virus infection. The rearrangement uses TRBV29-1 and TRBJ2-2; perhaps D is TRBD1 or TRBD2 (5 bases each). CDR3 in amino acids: CSAEGNGELFF. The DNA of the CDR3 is TGCAGCGCCGAGGGGAACGGGGAGCTGTTTTTT.